This TCR beta chain derives from a study of tumor-infiltrating lymphocytes in primary liver carcinoma (dated by TCRdb to 2017 to 2019). About the study as a whole: Of the five patients, three men and two women aged 30 to 69 years, four had hepatocellular carcinoma and one had combined HCC and intrahepatic cholangiocarcinoma. Samples yielded roughly 3.5 to 8 million productive TCRbeta reads; read depth did not differ significantly between tissue types. High reproducibility was observed for the technical replicate repertoires, with mean shared-clone rates approximately 0.9 and correlation coefficients above 0.95. The five patients had tumors staged T1-T3 N0M0, with maximum diameters ranging from roughly 4.2 to 11 cm. To link TCRbeta repertoire diversity with the local molecular phenotype, the 25 or so tumor region samples were profiled using Agilent mRNA microarrays. TCRbeta repertoire sequencing, expression microarrays and whole-exome sequencing were combined in the study across five regions of each liver tumor, with adjacent normal tissue and blood also included. A total of about 35 specimens from 5 patients underwent TCRbeta repertoire sequencing, comprising around 25 tumor regions, 5 adjacent noncancerous liver tissues and 5 peripheral blood samples. Results the study describes overall, beyond this receptor: Repertoire overlap was found to be higher between tumor regions (mean approximately 35%) than between tumor-adjacent (around 17%) or tumor-blood (around 15%) pairs, consistent with antigen-driven expansion. Only five patients were included in the study, and the authors note that the findings should be validated in a larger study. Since the samples were bulk and unsorted, there was no way to compare CD4+ and CD8+ T cell repertoires. Compared with blood, tumors had a significantly larger share of the repertoire taken up by the top 250 clones (p = 0.039). Only roughly 8-25% of top clones appeared in all five regions of a tumor, which suggests that tumor-infiltrating T cells are spatially heterogeneous. Because sequencing covered only the TCR beta chain and unpaired alpha chains were not captured, true repertoire diversity is likely underestimated.

The CDR3 sequence holds 16 residues, the cysteine and phenylalanine included. The read is trimmed to its CDR3 DNA, 48 bases read in frame from base 1. CDR1 and CDR2 are drawn from the germline V gene: SGHAT, FQNNGV. Using a constant-region primer and ProtoScript II reverse transcriptase, TCRbeta-specific cDNA was reverse-transcribed from approximately 500 ng total RNA. Three nested multiplex PCR rounds, following a slightly modified ARM-PCR procedure, were used to build the TCRbeta libraries. Each of the first two PCR rounds ran for approximately 10 cycles using multiplex TRBV1-TRBV30 forward primers together with a Cbeta reverse primer. Sample barcodes and Illumina adapters were attached in a final 25-cycle PCR using Deep VentR polymerase. Before sequencing, amplicons between 200 and 500 bp were purified from gel using a QIAquick gel extraction kit. An Illumina HiSeq 2500 was used to sequence the TCRbeta amplicons, generating 250-bp paired-end reads. The original methods were these. Trimmomatic v0.33 was used to quality-trim the reads, and FLASH v1.2.11 was used to merge paired reads so that full CDR3 sequences could be recovered. V, D and J germline segments were assigned to the rearranged TCRbeta sequences by MiGEC v1.2.1b. Clonotype statistics and Shannon-Wiener diversity indices were calculated with VDJtools v1.0.0. To cut down on sampling bias, every analysis after diversity analysis relied on just the 250 most abundant clonotypes from each sample. TCRdb applied fastp at Q25 and MiXCR to the public reads, then kept only in-frame beta chains. One record per CDR3 amino acid sequence lists the most common genes and DNA. TCRdb's processing, not the authors', yielded these V and J calls. This sample gives about 78,000 distinct CDR3 sequences in total; over 60% of them show up just once. Of the sample, about a quarter falls within the top ten clones.

Without any cell sorting, total RNA and DNA were extracted together from around 20-30 mg of bulk tissue using the AllPrep DNA/RNA mini kit. Between November 2015 and early 2016, about 5 patients in China with histopathologically diagnosed primary liver carcinoma had surgical resection. At the time of sampling, the patients had chronic HBV infection and had not received any treatment. Five spatially separated regions were sampled per tumor: superior, inferior, left-lateral and right-lateral poles, plus the tumor centre. According to histology, viable tumor cells made up more than 90% of every tumor sample. Fresh tumor and adjacent tissue pieces were bisected, with one half stored in RNAlater at -80 degrees C and the other half sent for histology. This clonotype was seen a single time. Its antigen remains undetermined. The junction differs from germline at one of its ends, possibly a read error.

The specimen sequenced was liver tumor tissue from sampling region 4. The sample's cell subset or site label is to be understood as: tumor region T4, right-lateral pole. The chain is made from TRBV11-2 and TRBJ2-5, with the D gene too uncertain to name. The clonotype originates from a man in his forties or fifties with primary liver carcinoma and hepatitis B virus infection. The DNA is as follows: TGTGTCAGCAGCTTAGTCCAGGCTAGTGGGCAAGAGACCCAGTACTTC. This yields the protein CVSSLVQASGQETQYF.